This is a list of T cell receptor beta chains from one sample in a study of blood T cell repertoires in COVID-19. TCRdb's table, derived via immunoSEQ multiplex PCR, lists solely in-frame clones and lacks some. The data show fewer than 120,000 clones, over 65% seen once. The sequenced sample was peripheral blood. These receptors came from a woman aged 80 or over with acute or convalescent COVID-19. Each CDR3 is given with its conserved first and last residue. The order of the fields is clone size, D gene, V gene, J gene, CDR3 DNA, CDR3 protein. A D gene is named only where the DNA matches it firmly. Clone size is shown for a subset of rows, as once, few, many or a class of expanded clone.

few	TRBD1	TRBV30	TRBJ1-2	TGTGCCTGGAGTGTACAGACAGGGCATGGCTACACCTTC	CAWSVQTGHGYTF
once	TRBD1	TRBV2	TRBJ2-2	TGTGCCAGCAGTGAGGGACAGGGGTCCACCGGGGAGCTGTTTTTT	CASSEGQGSTGELFF
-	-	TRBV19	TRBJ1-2	TGTGCCAGTAGTATACAATCCCGGGACTATGGCTACACCTTC	CASSIQSRDYGYTF
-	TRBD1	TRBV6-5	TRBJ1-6	TGTGCCAGCAGGGGACAGGGGGGTTTGTCACCCCTCCACTTT	CASRGQGGLSPLHF
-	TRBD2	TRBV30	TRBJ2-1	TGTGCCTGGAGTGTACAGCAAGCGGGGGAGCAGTTCTTC	CAWSVQQAGEQFF
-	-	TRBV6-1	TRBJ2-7	TGTGCCAGCAGTGACAGTTTCTACGAGCAGTACTTC	CASSDSFYEQYF
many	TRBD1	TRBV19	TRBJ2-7	TGTGCCAGTAGTATGGACAGGGGGTCGGGAAAACTCGAGCAGTACTTC	CASSMDRGSGKLEQYF
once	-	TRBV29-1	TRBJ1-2	TGCAGCGTCGTCGATCAGGGGCGGGCGGGCTACACCTTC	CSVVDQGRAGYTF
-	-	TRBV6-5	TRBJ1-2	TGTGCCAGCAGCCCAGGGGAGTTCTATGGCTACACCTTC	CASSPGEFYGYTF
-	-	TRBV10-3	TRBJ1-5	TGTGCGACAAGAGCGGACTCGTTGATTCAGCCCCAGCATTTT	CATRADSLIQPQHF
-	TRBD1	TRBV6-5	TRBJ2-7	TGTGCCAGCAGTTACTACGGGACAGGGACCTACGAGCAGTACTTC	CASSYYGTGTYEQYF
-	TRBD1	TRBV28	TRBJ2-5	TGTGCCAGCAACAGGGGAAACCAAGAGACCCAGTACTTC	CASNRGNQETQYF
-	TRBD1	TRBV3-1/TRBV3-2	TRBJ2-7	TGTGCCAGCAGCCAACCCGGGACAGGGGTGTACGAGCAGTACTTC	CASSQPGTGVYEQYF
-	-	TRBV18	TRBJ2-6	TGTGCCTCAAATCCCCCCGGGGCCAACGTCCTGACTTTC	CASNPPGANVLTF
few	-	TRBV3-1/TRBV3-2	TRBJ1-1	TGTGCCAGCAGCCAAGCCCCGGGATTCGGGACTTTCTTT	CASSQAPGFGTFF
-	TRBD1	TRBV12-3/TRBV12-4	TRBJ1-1	TGTGCCAGCAGTCCTATGACAGGGGATGAAGCTTTCTTT	CASSPMTGDEAFF
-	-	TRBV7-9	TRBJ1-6	TGTGCCAGCAGCATTAGTGATTCACCCCTCCACTTT	CASSISDSPLHF
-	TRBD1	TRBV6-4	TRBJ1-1	TGTGCCAGCAGAAGCCAGGGGGACACTGAAGCTTTCTTT	CASRSQGDTEAFF
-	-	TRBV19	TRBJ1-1	TGTGCCAGTAGATCATCAGGGGAGTCCACTGAAGCTTTCTTT	CASRSSGESTEAFF
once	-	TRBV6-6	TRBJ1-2	TGTGCCAGCAGCCGAGCAGGGGAGAGCTATGGCTACACCTTC	CASSRAGESYGYTF
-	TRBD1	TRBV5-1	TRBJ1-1	TGCGCCAGCAGCACTGGACAGGGGGAGAACACTGAAGCTTTCTTT	CASSTGQGENTEAFF
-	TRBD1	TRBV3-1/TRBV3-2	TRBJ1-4	TGTGCCAGCAGCCCGCCGGGACAGGAAAATGAAAAACTGTTTTTT	CASSPPGQENEKLFF
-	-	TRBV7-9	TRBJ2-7	TGTGCCAGCAGCGTTACAGGAACCTACGAGCAGTACTTC	CASSVTGTYEQYF
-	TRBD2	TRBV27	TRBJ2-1	TGTGCCAGCAGTTCCTCAGGACTAGTCGGAGAGCAGTTCTTC	CASSSSGLVGEQFF
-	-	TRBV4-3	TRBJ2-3	TGCGCCAGCAGCCAAGGGGAGTACGCAGATACGCAGTATTTT	CASSQGEYADTQYF
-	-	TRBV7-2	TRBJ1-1	TGTGCCAGCAGCCCGAGGACAGACAGGAACACTGAAGCTTTCTTT	CASSPRTDRNTEAFF
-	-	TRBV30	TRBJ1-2	TGTGCCTGGAGGGGGGCTGCTAACTATGGCTACACCTTC	CAWRGAANYGYTF